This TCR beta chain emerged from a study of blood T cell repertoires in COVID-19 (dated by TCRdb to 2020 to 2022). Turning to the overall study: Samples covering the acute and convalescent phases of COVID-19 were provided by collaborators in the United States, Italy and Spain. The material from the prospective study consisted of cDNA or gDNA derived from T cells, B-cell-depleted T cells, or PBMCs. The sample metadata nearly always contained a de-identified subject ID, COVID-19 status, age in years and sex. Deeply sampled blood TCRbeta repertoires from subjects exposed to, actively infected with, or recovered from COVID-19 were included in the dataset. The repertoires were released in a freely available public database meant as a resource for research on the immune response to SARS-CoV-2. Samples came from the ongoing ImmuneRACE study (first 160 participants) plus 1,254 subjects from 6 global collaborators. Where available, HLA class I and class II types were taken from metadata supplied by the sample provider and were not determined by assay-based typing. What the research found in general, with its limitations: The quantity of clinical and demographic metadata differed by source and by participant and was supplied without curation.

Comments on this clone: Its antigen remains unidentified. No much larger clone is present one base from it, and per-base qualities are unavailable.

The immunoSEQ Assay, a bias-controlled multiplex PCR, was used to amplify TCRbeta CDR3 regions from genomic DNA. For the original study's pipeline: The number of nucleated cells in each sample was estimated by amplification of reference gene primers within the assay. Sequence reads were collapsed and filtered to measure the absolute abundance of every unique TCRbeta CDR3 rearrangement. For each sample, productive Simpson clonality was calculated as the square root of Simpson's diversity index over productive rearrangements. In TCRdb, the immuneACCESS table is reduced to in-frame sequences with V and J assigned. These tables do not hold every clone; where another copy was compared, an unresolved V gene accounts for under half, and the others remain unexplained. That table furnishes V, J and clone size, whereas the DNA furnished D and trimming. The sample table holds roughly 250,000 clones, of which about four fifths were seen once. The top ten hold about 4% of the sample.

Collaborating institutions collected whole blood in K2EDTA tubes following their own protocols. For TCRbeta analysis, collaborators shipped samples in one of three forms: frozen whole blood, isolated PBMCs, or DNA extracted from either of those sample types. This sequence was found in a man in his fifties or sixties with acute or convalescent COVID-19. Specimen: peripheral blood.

CDR3 protein: CASSLGHNTGELFF. The nucleotide sequence is given as TGTGCCAGCAGCTTGGGACACAACACCGGGGAGCTGTTTTTT. Here the chain combines TRBV7-9 and TRBJ2-2; tentative D gene TRBD1, with 6 bases matching. Trimming at the junction amounts to 3 bases on V and 2 bases on J, and the germline ends lie 7 bases apart. As encoded in the germline V gene (reference sequence), CDR1 is SEHNR while CDR2 is FQNEAQ. The CDR3 goes from the cysteine to the phenylalanine over 14 residues. The kept DNA is CDR3 alone, 42 bases in frame from the first base.